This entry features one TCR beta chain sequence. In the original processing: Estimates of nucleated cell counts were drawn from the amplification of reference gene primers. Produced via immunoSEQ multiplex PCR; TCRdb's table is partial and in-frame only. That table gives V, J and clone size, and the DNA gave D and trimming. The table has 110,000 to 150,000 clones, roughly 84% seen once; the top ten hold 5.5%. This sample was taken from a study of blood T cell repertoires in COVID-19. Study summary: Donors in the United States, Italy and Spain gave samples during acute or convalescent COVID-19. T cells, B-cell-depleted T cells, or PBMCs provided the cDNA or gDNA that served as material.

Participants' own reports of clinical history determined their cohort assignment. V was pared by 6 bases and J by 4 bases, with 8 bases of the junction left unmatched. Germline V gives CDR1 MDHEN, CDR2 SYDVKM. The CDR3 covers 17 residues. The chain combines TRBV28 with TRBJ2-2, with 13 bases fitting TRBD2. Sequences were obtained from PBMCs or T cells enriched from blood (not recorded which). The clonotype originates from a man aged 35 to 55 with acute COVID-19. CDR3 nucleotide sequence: TGTGCCAGCAGCTGGGGACTAGCGGGATTCGGCACCGGGGAGCTGTTTTTT. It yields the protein CASSWGLAGFGTGELFF.